These 19 T cell receptor beta chains originate from one sample sequenced in a study of blood T cell repertoires in COVID-19. Using immunoSEQ multiplex PCR, the repertoire was profiled, and TCRdb retains in-frame clones only, with some absent. The data contain hundreds of thousands of clones, 82% of them seen just once; the ten biggest clones take up over 10%. Input material: peripheral blood. The origin of the receptors is a woman aged 55-69 years with active or convalescent COVID-19.

The sample holds one count of this clone. V usage is TRBV5-4 and J usage is TRBJ2-7; D may be TRBD1 (5 bases). The CDR3 is made up of 17 amino acids. From germline, CDR1 is SGHNT and CDR2 YYREEE (reference sequence). Trimming shortened V by 2 bases and J by 2 bases, and 20 bases separated the two germline ends. The CDR3, as DNA: TGTGCCAGCAGCTTTTGGGGCTCGTCCCTGGCCCCCTACGAGCAGTACTTC. It codes for CASSFWGSSLAPYEQYF.

This chain links TRBV9 with TRBJ1-2, with D possibly matching TRBD1 (6 bases). Trimming left V 7 bases short and J 6 bases short, with 19 bases between. There are 14 residues in the CDR3. Per germline, CDR1 SGDLS and CDR2 YYNGEE. The CDR3 DNA sequence: TGTGCCAGCTCACCGAAGGGGGATTCGGATGGCTACACCTTC. Translating gives CASSPKGDSDGYTF.

The chain employs TRBV4-1 and TRBJ2-1, with D possibly matching TRBD1 (5 bases). The V and J ends lost 0 bases and 3 bases respectively, with 9 bases between them. This CDR3 comprises 15 residues. Germline V lookup: CDR1 MGHRA, CDR2 YSYEKL. CDR3: CASSQDGRVYNEQFF. In DNA form, the CDR3 reads TGCGCCAGCAGCCAAGACGGCAGGGTCTACAATGAGCAGTTCTTC.

The rearrangement links TRBV3-1 (or the pseudogene TRBV3-2) to TRBJ2-3; 8 bases line up with TRBD1. The germline CDR1 and CDR2 sequences are LGHDT and YNNKEL (reference sequence). This CDR3 has 12 residues. J gave up 13 bases and V 3 bases, and 6 bases lay outside the gene matches. This CDR3 reads CASSHGRGQEYF. CDR3 DNA sequence: TGTGCCAGCAGCCATGGCAGGGGGCAGGAGTATTTT.

This chain connects TRBV3-1 (or the pseudogene TRBV3-2) to TRBJ1-6; no reliable D call. This CDR3 region has 12 residues. Germline V gives CDR1 LGHDT, CDR2 YNNKEL (reference sequence). V was cut by 4 bases and J by 10 bases, with 8 bases left in between. In nucleotides, the CDR3 is TGTGCCAGCAGCCCCCCCCAGTCACCCCTCCACTTT. Translated, it gives CASSPPQSPLHF.

V gene TRBV5-1 combines with J gene TRBJ2-3; D is possibly TRBD2 (7 bases). Germline CDR1 is SGHRS and CDR2 is YFSETQ. The CDR3 has 15 amino acids. V lost 0 bases and J 7 bases, leaving 15 bases between the germline ends. CDR3 loop: CASSLEDGGGHTQYF. DNA of the CDR3: TGCGCCAGCAGCTTGGAGGACGGCGGGGGCCATACGCAGTATTTT. Based on the CDR3 plus reference TRBV5-1 and TRBJ2-3, the full variable domain is KAGVTQTPRYLIKTRGQQVTLSCSPISGHRSVSWYQQTPGQGLQFLFEYFSETQRNKGNFPGRFSGRQFSNSRSEMNVSTLELGDSALYLCASSLEDGGGHTQYFGPGTRLTVL.

The chain links TRBV2 to TRBJ2-2; D perhaps matches TRBD1 (5 bases). Trimming removed 3 bases from V and 1 base from J, with 9 bases in between. Germline V gene data show CDR1 as SNHLY and CDR2 as FYNNEI. The CDR3 contains 15 residues. The chain's CDR3 is CASSEDGQNTGELFF. For the CDR3, the DNA is TGTGCCAGCAGTGAGGACGGACAGAACACCGGGGAGCTGTTTTTT.

The gene calls are TRBV7-9 and TRBJ1-1; D ambiguous. Per the germline V gene, CDR1 is SEHNR and CDR2 is FQNEAQ (reference sequence). The CDR3 runs 11 residues. V lost 4 bases and J 6 bases, leaving 6 bases between the germline ends. The CDR3 DNA reads TGTGCCAGCAGCTCCCAATCTGAAGCTTTCTTT. Its translation: CASSSQSEAFF. The complete variable domain, with remaining parts taken from reference TRBV7-9 and TRBJ1-1, reads DTGVSQNPRHKITKRGQNVTFRCDPISEHNRLYWYRQTLGQGPEFLTYFQNEAQLEKSRLLSDRFSAERPKGSFSTLEIQRTEQGDSAMYLCASSSQSEAFFGQGTRLTVV.

This chain joins TRBV6-5 and TRBJ1-2, with 9 bases matching TRBD1. The germline V gene has CDR1 MNHEY and CDR2 SVGAGI. The CDR3 sequence is 15 residues long. Unmatched junction bases numbered 10, after V lost 7 bases and J lost 4 bases. CDR3 loop: CASTRTGGAGYGYTF. The CDR3 coding sequence is TGTGCCAGCACCCGCACAGGGGGCGCTGGCTATGGCTACACCTTC.

The V gene is TRBV10-1, the J gene TRBJ1-4; D is unresolved. Germline CDR1 WNHNN, CDR2 SYGVQD (reference sequence). The CDR3 has 14 amino acids. Trimming stripped 0 bases from V and 5 bases from J, with 7 bases between. This chain's CDR3 is CASSESPGNEKLFF. The CDR3 nucleotides read TGCGCCAGCAGTGAGTCGCCGGGGAATGAAAAACTGTTTTTT.

This CDR3 reads CASSPGGSNTEAFF. For the CDR3, the DNA is TGTGCCAGCAGCCCCGGGGGTTCGAACACTGAAGCTTTCTTT. The genes are TRBV6-6 and TRBJ1-1; the D gene is possibly TRBD1 (5 bases). The CDR3 consists of 14 residues. Trimming shortened V by 6 bases and J by 1 base, and 12 bases separated the two germline ends. Germline V gene data show CDR1 as MNHNY and CDR2 as SVGAGI (reference sequence).

V is TRBV7-9 and J is TRBJ2-2; D not resolved. Germline V gene data show CDR1 as SEHNR and CDR2 as FQNEAQ (reference sequence). This CDR3 region has 15 residues. The germline V and J ends were trimmed by 5 bases and 6 bases, with 16 bases remaining between them. The CDR3 region is CASSPPGFSAGELFF. CDR3 in DNA: TGTGCCAGCAGCCCTCCTGGCTTTTCCGCCGGGGAGCTGTTTTTT.

V gene TRBV4-3 combines with J gene TRBJ1-5, with D unresolved. This CDR3 contains 14 residues. CDR1 LGHNA and CDR2 YSLEER come from the germline V gene. V gave up 0 bases and J gave up 5 bases, with 8 bases separating them. CDR3 loop: CASSQEARHQPQHF. The CDR3 DNA reads TGCGCCAGCAGCCAAGAGGCTAGACATCAGCCCCAGCATTTT.

The chain recombines TRBV11-1 with TRBJ2-7, with a weak D call TRBD2 (6 bases). The CDR3 has 14 residues. The V end was cut by 1 base, the J end by 4 bases, with 11 bases between. The germline gives CDR1 SGHAT, CDR2 FQDESV (reference sequence). The CDR3 DNA reads as TGTGCCAGCAGCTTAGGTCCGGGGGAGTACGAGCAGTACTTC. Protein sequence: CASSLGPGEYEQYF.

This chain links TRBV2 with TRBJ1-2; D remains unclear. The V gene's germline CDR1 is SNHLY and CDR2 FYNNEI. This CDR3 is 17 amino acids long. The V gene lost 7 bases and the J gene lost 4 bases, with 25 bases spanning the gap. The CDR3, as DNA: TGTGCCAGCACCGAGCAAAGTTTGGCAGCACAGATCTATGGCTACACCTTC. Its protein product is CASTEQSLAAQIYGYTF.

This rearrangement joins TRBV12-3 or TRBV12-4 to TRBJ1-4; 7 positions match TRBD1. The CDR3 sequence is 13 residues long. Trimming removed 6 bases from V and 5 bases from J; junction bases left unmatched: 3. The CDR3 nucleotides read TGTGCCAGCAGCAGACAGGGAAATGAAAAACTGTTTTTT. As protein: CASSRQGNEKLFF.

The chain couples TRBV7-2 to TRBJ1-6; unclear D gene. The length of the CDR3 is 15 residues. Trimming removed 1 base at V and 8 bases at J, with 12 bases between. Per the germline V gene, CDR1 is SGHTA and CDR2 is FQGNSA. The CDR3 DNA reads as TGTGCCAGCAGCTTAGGGCTAGTACGGGATTCACCCCTCCACTTT. As protein: CASSLGLVRDSPLHF.

This clone was seen only once. This chain connects TRBV2 to TRBJ1-6, with TRBD1 as a possible D gene (5 bases). The CDR3 consists of 15 residues. The germline CDR1 and CDR2 sequences are SNHLY and FYNNEI. V shed 6 bases and J shed 8 bases, with 17 bases lying between them. CDR3 nucleotides: TGTGCCAGCAGCGACTGGGACTGGCGGGATTCACCCCTCCACTTT. Its protein is CASSDWDWRDSPLHF.

This clone showed up just a few times. The chain has TRBV9 and TRBJ1-2; D uncertain. Trimming pared 4 bases from V and 0 bases from J, leaving 10 bases between. Looked up from germline, CDR1 is SGDLS and CDR2 is YYNGEE. This CDR3 spans 14 amino acids. This CDR3 is CASSPEWSNYGYTF. In DNA, the CDR3 is TGTGCCAGCAGCCCCGAGTGGTCTAACTATGGCTACACCTTC.